Here is one T cell receptor beta chain with its context. Authors' data handling: It was from reference gene primer amplification that nucleated cell counts were estimated. The method was immunoSEQ multiplex PCR; TCRdb's version includes in-frame clones alone and lacks a portion of them. The V and J calls and clone size were taken over from that table, and D and trimming were inferred from the DNA. The sample gives some 330,000 clones, around 86% of which show up once; around 4% is in the top ten. The data were obtained in a study of blood T cell repertoires in COVID-19. Residents of about two dozen US areas, aged roughly 18 to 95 years, made up the participants. Participant-reported clinical history was the basis for cohort assignment. Before being deemed recovered, Cohort 3 donors had two negative PCRs, clearance, or symptom resolution. With 5 bases removed from V and 4 bases from J, the gap between germline ends came to 17 bases. Germline V gives CDR1 LNHNV, CDR2 YYDKDF (reference sequence). The CDR3 is 16 residues long.

This TCR was sampled from a man younger than 45 who had recovered from COVID-19. Material: PBMCs or T cells enriched from blood (not recorded which). The genes are TRBV15 and TRBJ1-4; no clear D. CDR3 in amino acids: CATSPHLQVLNEKLFF. Here the CDR3 DNA reads TGTGCCACCAGCCCTCATCTTCAGGTGCTTAATGAAAAACTGTTTTTT.